Listed here are 18 T cell receptor beta chains from one sample, sequenced in a study of T cells in Graves' hyperthyroidism and ophthalmopathy. Amplified TCR beta CDR3 regions came from RNA transcripts. The HTBI primer set served for first-round RT-PCR of the TCR CDR3. TCRdb re-analysed the multiplex PCR reads in MiXCR, keeping a single row per CDR3 protein. This table has more than 150,000 distinct CDR3 sequences, approximately 15% appearing once. The sequencing sample was made of blood. These receptor sequences come from a woman in her forties or fifties with Graves' hyperthyroidism.

This clonotype has ten or more counts. The chain employs TRBV6-1 and TRBJ1-2; D gene unclear. Germline assignment: CDR1 MNHNS and CDR2 SASEGT. With 10 bases removed from V and 4 bases from J, the gap between germline ends came to 1 base. CDR3 length equals 8 residues. This CDR3 reads CATYGYTF. CDR3 DNA: TGTGCCACCTATGGCTACACCTTC.

This clonotype was seen more than once but under ten times. V usage is TRBV7-9 and J usage is TRBJ2-1; no reliable D call. This CDR3 contains 14 residues. Germline CDR1 reads SEHNR; CDR2 reads FQNEAQ (reference sequence). Trimming took off 5 bases at V and 9 bases at J, with 17 bases between the two ends. CDR3 bases: TGTGCCAGCAGCCCCCTTGGGCGGATTCGTGAGCAGTTCTTC. Its translation: CASSPLGRIREQFF.

A few counts support this clonotype. CDR3 nucleotides: TGTGCCAGCAGGCTACCGGGACAGGGGGCCCGAAAAGAATATGGCTACACCTTC. It specifies CASRLPGQGARKEYGYTF. The J gene is TRBJ1-2, the V gene TRBV11-2; 12 nucleotides align to TRBD1. The germline CDR1 and CDR2 sequences are SGHAT and FQNNGV. With 6 bases clipped from V and 5 bases from J, the junction kept 16 bases outside the gene matches. The CDR3 extends over 18 amino acids.

The sample holds many counts of this clonotype. The V and J genes are TRBV2 and TRBJ2-2; 7 bases align to TRBD2. V trimming: 2 bases; J trimming: 4 bases; junction bases outside the gene matches: 4. The CDR3 length is 15 residues. Germline V lookup: CDR1 SNHLY, CDR2 FYNNEI. The CDR3 DNA sequence: TGTGCCAGCAGTGAACTCCCGGGAGGCACCGGGGAGCTGTTTTTT. Protein product: CASSELPGGTGELFF.

The table lists this clonotype with many counts. The chain is built from TRBV5-1 and TRBJ2-3; D uncertain. CDR1 and CDR2 from the germline V gene are SGHRS and YFSETQ. CDR3 size: 12 residues. Trimming shortened V by 1 base and J by 2 bases, and 2 bases separated the two germline ends. The CDR3 is CASSLYTDTQYF. The CDR3 coding sequence is TGCGCCAGCAGCTTGTACACAGATACGCAGTATTTT. Together with reference TRBV5-1 and TRBJ2-3, the CDR3 gives the full variable domain: KAGVTQTPRYLIKTRGQQVTLSCSPISGHRSVSWYQQTPGQGLQFLFEYFSETQRNKGNFPGRFSGRQFSNSRSEMNVSTLELGDSALYLCASSLYTDTQYFGPGTRLTVL.

This clonotype was seen ten or more times. The V gene is TRBV7-9, the J gene TRBJ2-1; D perhaps matches TRBD1 (6 bases). Germline-derived CDR1 and CDR2 are SEHNR and FQNEAQ (reference sequence). The CDR3 length is 12 residues. Trimming took 6 bases from V and 11 from J, leaving 14 bases between them. The CDR3 loop reads CASRPDSTQQFF. The CDR3 nucleotides are TGTGCCAGCAGACCGGACAGTACCCAGCAGTTCTTC.

This clonotype has a handful of counts. J is TRBJ2-1 and V is TRBV5-8, with D unclear. Germline values: CDR1 SGHTS, CDR2 YDEGEE. The CDR3 is 15 amino acids. Trimming removed 2 bases from V and 6 bases from J, with 15 bases in between. The CDR3 sequence: CASSFEAERTNEQFF. The CDR3 nucleotides read TGTGCCAGCAGCTTCGAGGCAGAGAGGACCAATGAGCAGTTCTTC.

This clonotype was observed at least ten times. The chain uses TRBV28 and TRBJ2-2; TRBD1 or TRBD2 may be the D gene (6 bases each). Germline assignment: CDR1 MDHEN and CDR2 SYDVKM. Trimming left V 7 bases short and J 6 bases short, with 9 bases between. The length of the CDR3 is 12 residues. As DNA, the CDR3 is TGTGCCAGCACTGGGGGGCCCGGGGAGCTGTTTTTT. It yields the protein CASTGGPGELFF.

This clonotype was seen many times. V and J are TRBV9 and TRBJ2-1; TRBD1 might be the D (5 bases). Germline lookup yields CDR1 SGDLS and CDR2 YYNGEE. The CDR3 contains 13 residues. Trimming took 2 bases from V and 10 from J, leaving 13 bases between them. DNA of the CDR3: TGTGCCAGCAGCGTCGTACAGGCCAGGGAGCAGTTCTTC. It codes for CASSVVQAREQFF.

This clonotype has a count of ten or more. The chain carries TRBV18 and TRBJ1-4; D may be TRBD1 (5 bases). V was clipped by 6 bases and J by 5 bases, with 10 bases between them. Germline V gives CDR1 KGHSH, CDR2 LQKENI. The CDR3 contains 13 residues. This chain's CDR3 is CASSGTWNEKLFF. The DNA for the CDR3 is TGTGCCAGCTCGGGGACGTGGAATGAAAAACTGTTTTTT.

This clonotype was detected ten times or more. V gene TRBV6-2 or TRBV6-3 combines with J gene TRBJ1-1; TRBD1 matches at 10 bases. Per germline, CDR1 MNHEY and CDR2 SVGEGT. J was trimmed by 4 bases and V by 2 bases; bases with no gene match: 7. CDR3 length: 16 amino acids. CDR3 region: CASSYPRDRGGTEAFF. Written as DNA, the CDR3 is TGTGCCAGCAGTTACCCGCGGGACAGGGGAGGCACTGAAGCTTTCTTT.

The sample holds a few counts of this clonotype. The junction departs from the called germline gene at one end, perhaps through a read error. This chain joins TRBV2 and TRBJ2-3; TRBD2 aligns across 9 bases. The CDR3 sequence is 14 residues long. Germline V gives CDR1 SNHLY, CDR2 FYNNEI. The DNA of the CDR3 is TGTGCCAGCAGTGAGGGACTAGCTACAGGTACGCAGTATTTT. This translates into CASSEGLATGTQYF.

This clonotype was seen at least ten times. The gene calls are TRBV19 and TRBJ1-2; D is possibly TRBD1 (5 bases). CDR3 size: 13 residues. CDR1 is LNHDA and CDR2 is SQIVND in the germline V gene (reference sequence). V was trimmed by 2 bases and J by 4 bases, leaving 8 bases between them. The DNA of the CDR3 is TGTGCCAGTAGTATAAAGGGGAGCTATGGCTACACCTTC. Translated, it gives CASSIKGSYGYTF.

In its sample, this clonotype was seen many times. V gene TRBV7-2 combines with J gene TRBJ2-7; TRBD1 agrees at 8 bases. Germline V gene data show CDR1 as SGHTA and CDR2 as FQGNSA. The CDR3 covers 14 residues. V was clipped by 4 bases and J by 4 bases; unmatched bases: 6. The CDR3 sequence: CASSSTGARYEQYF. The CDR3, as DNA: TGTGCCAGCAGCTCGACAGGGGCGAGATACGAGCAGTACTTC. Based on the CDR3 plus reference TRBV7-2 and TRBJ2-7, the full variable domain is GAGVSQSPSNKVTEKGKDVELRCDPISGHTALYWYRQSLGQGLEFLIYFQGNSAPDKSGLPSDRFSAERTGGSVSTLTIQRTQQEDSAVYLCASSSTGARYEQYFGPGTRLTVT.

In its sample, this clonotype was seen many times. The chain is built from TRBV12-3 or TRBV12-4 and TRBJ2-5; D unclear. The CDR3 consists of 12 residues. Trimming removed 4 bases from V and 2 bases from J, with 5 bases in between. The CDR3 is CASSSRQETQYF. The CDR3 nucleotides are TGTGCCAGCAGTTCCCGACAAGAGACCCAGTACTTC.

In this sample, this clonotype turned up many times. J is TRBJ1-4 and V is TRBV11-2; no firm D call. There are 16 residues in the CDR3. Germline CDR1 is SGHAT and CDR2 is FQNNGV. Trimming cost V 3 bases and J 8 bases, with 19 bases left between them. CDR3 sequence (DNA): TGTGCCAGCAGCTTCACCCTGACAAGGGTGGGAGAAAAACTGTTTTTT. This gives the protein CASSFTLTRVGEKLFF.

Ten or more counts support this clonotype. Sequence at one end of the junction differs from germline and may be a read error. The genes are TRBV19 and TRBJ1-1; the D is unclear. Per germline, CDR1 LNHDA and CDR2 SQIVND (reference sequence). The CDR3 length is 13 residues. DNA of the CDR3: TGTGCCAGTAGTATTGTGTTGAACACTGAAGCTCTCTTT. This translates into CASSIVLNTEALF.

The CDR3 region is CSVERFEYNEQFF. In nucleotides, the CDR3 is TGCAGCGTGGAACGATTTGAGTACAATGAGCAGTTCTTC. The chain combines TRBV29-1 with TRBJ2-1; D call uncertain. CDR1 is SQVTM, CDR2 ANQGSEA, per germline. This CDR3 has 13 amino acids. V was cut by 6 bases and J by 4 bases, with 13 bases left in between.